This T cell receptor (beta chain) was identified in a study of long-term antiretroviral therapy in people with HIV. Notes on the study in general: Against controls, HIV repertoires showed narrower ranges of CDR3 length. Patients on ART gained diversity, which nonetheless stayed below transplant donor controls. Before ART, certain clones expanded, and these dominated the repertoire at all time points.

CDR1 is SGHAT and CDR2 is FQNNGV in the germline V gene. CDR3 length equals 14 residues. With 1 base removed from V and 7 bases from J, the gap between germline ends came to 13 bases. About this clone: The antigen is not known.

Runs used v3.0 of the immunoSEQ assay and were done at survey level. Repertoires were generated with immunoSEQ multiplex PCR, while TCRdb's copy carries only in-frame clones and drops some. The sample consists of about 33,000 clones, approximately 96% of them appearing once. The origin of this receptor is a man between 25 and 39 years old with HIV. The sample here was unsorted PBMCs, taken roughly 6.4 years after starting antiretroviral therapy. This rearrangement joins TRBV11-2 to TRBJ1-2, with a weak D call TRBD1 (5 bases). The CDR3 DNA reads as TGTGCCAGCAGCTTAGGATTTGCTGGGGCTGGCTACACCTTC. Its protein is CASSLGFAGAGYTF.